The next 5 T cell receptor beta chains were all read from a single sample in a study of blood T cell repertoires in COVID-19. Profiled with immunoSEQ multiplex PCR; TCRdb holds only in-frame clones, not every one. The sample lists about 320,000 clones, 85% occurring once. The sample was PBMCs or T cells enriched from blood (not recorded which). These receptors all come from a woman in her thirties who had been exposed to COVID-19.

This rearrangement joins TRBV18 to TRBJ2-7, with 8 positions matching TRBD1. Germline V gives CDR1 KGHSH, CDR2 LQKENI. This CDR3 region has 14 residues. The trim removed 0 bases at V and 5 bases at J, leaving 3 bases unmatched. The CDR3 DNA reads TGTGCCAGCTCACCACCGACAGGGGAAGACGAGCAGTACTTC. Translated: CASSPPTGEDEQYF. The full variable domain, completed using reference TRBV18 and TRBJ2-7, is NAGVMQNPRHLVRRRGQEARLRCSPMKGHSHVYWYRQLPEEGLKFMVYLQKENIIDESGMPKERFSAEFPKEGPSILRIQQVVRGDSAAYFCASSPPTGEDEQYFGPGTRLTVT.

This clone turned up a few times. The gene calls are TRBV5-1 and TRBJ2-5; TRBD2 aligns across 8 bases. Trimming at V came to 4 bases and at J to 7 bases, leaving 6 bases not matched to a gene. From germline, CDR1 is SGHRS and CDR2 YFSETQ. The CDR3 totals 13 residues. The CDR3 DNA reads as TGCGCCAGCAGCCCGGGGGGGTCAGGGACCCAGTACTTC. Its translation is CASSPGGSGTQYF.

The genes are TRBV4-3 and TRBJ1-3; 10 bases match TRBD1. This CDR3 is 15 amino acids long. Germline V CDR1 and CDR2: LGHNA, YSLEER. The J segment lost 7 bases and the V segment lost 0 bases, leaving 3 bases of the junction unmatched. CDR3 protein: CASSQEDRGHNTIYF. CDR3 nucleotide sequence: TGCGCCAGCAGCCAAGAAGACAGGGGGCATAACACCATATATTTT.

The table lists this clone with a count of one. CDR3 DNA sequence: TGTGCCAGCACCCAGACGGGTAATCAGCCCCAGCATTTT. Translated, it gives CASTQTGNQPQHF. V gene TRBV12-3 or TRBV12-4 combines with J gene TRBJ1-5, with D uncertain. The CDR3 extends over 13 amino acids. V was trimmed by 7 bases and J by 4 bases, leaving 11 bases between them.

The V call is TRBV5-5, the J call TRBJ1-1; D perhaps matches TRBD1 (6 bases). The CDR3 is 16 residues long. Trimming took 6 bases from V and 4 from J, leaving 22 bases between them. Per germline, CDR1 SGHKS and CDR2 YYEKEE (reference sequence). CDR3 amino acids: CASTARGADLTTEAFF. The CDR3 DNA reads TGTGCCAGCACCGCTCGGGGGGCTGATTTGACCACTGAAGCTTTCTTT. The full variable domain, rest sourced from reference TRBV5-5 and TRBJ1-1, is DAGVTQSPTHLIKTRGQQVTLRCSPISGHKSVSWYQQVLGQGPQFIFQYYEKEERGRGNFPDRFSARQFPNYSSELNVNALLLGDSALYLCASTARGADLTTEAFFGQGTRLTVV.